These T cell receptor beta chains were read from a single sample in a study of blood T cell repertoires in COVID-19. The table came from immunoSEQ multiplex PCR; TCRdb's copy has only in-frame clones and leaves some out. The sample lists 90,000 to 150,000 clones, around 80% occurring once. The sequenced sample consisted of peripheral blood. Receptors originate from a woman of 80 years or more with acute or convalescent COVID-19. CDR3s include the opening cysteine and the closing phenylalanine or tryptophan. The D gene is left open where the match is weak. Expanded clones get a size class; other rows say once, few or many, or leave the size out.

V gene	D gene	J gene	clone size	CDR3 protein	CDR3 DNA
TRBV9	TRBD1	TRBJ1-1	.	CASSERTGTNTEAFF	TGTGCCAGCAGCGAGAGGACAGGGACGAACACTGAAGCTTTCTTT
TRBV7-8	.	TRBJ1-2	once	CASSWTGVTEGYTF	TGTGCCAGCAGCTGGACGGGGGTTACGGAGGGCTACACCTTC
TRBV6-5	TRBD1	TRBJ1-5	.	CASSPGGPNQPQHF	TGTGCCAGCAGCCCAGGGGGACCGAATCAGCCCCAGCATTTT
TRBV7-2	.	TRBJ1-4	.	CASSLAGGNNEKLFF	TGTGCCAGCAGCTTGGCGGGGGGGAATAATGAAAAACTGTTTTTT
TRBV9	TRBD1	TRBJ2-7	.	CASSPTPGQPSYEQYF	TGTGCCAGCAGCCCTACTCCGGGACAGCCTTCCTACGAGCAGTACTTC
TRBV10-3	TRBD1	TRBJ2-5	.	CAISEWGDRGETQYF	TGTGCCATCAGTGAGTGGGGCGACAGGGGAGAGACCCAGTACTTC
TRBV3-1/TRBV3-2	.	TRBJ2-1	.	CASSQDLPRPPNNEQFF	TGTGCCAGCAGCCAAGACCTCCCTAGGCCCCCTAACAATGAGCAGTTCTTC
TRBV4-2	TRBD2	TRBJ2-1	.	CASSQKGTSGDPYNEQFF	TGTGCCAGCAGCCAAAAAGGGACTAGCGGGGACCCTTACAATGAGCAGTTCTTC
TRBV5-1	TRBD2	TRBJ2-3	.	CASSLEGGRGDTQYF	TGCGCCAGCAGCTTGGAGGGCGGGAGGGGAGATACGCAGTATTTT
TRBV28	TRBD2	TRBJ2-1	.	CATRLAGLTEQFF	TGTGCCACCCGACTAGCGGGACTCACTGAGCAGTTCTTC
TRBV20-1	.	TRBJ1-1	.	CSADRYPEAFF	TGCAGTGCTGACAGGTATCCTGAAGCTTTCTTT
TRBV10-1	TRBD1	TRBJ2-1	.	CASSFGQGALNEQFF	TGCGCCAGCAGCTTTGGACAGGGGGCGCTGAATGAGCAGTTCTTC
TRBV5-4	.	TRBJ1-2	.	CASSPLGGYGYTF	TGTGCCAGCAGCCCCCTGGGCGGGTATGGCTACACCTTC
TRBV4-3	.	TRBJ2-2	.	CASSQMGRGGDTGELFF	TGCGCCAGCAGCCAGATGGGCAGGGGTGGGGACACCGGGGAGCTGTTTTTT
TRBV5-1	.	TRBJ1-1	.	CASSPLRGTEAFF	TGCGCCAGCAGTCCTCTCAGGGGCACTGAAGCTTTCTTT
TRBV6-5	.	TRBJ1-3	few	CASSREGLSGNTIYF	TGTGCCAGCAGTCGGGAGGGGTTATCAGGAAACACCATATATTTT
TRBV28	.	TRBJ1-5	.	CASSIVNQPQHF	TGTGCCAGCAGTATCGTCAATCAGCCCCAGCATTTT
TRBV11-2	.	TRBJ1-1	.	CASGGQTNTEAFF	TGTGCCAGCGGAGGACAGACGAACACTGAAGCTTTCTTT
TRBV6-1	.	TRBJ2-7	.	CASSGGGGPLGYEQYF	TGTGCCAGCAGTGGCGGGGGCGGACCCCTCGGATACGAGCAGTACTTC
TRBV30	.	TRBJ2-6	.	CAWSVRGANVLTF	TGTGCCTGGAGTGTTCGGGGGGCCAACGTCCTGACTTTC
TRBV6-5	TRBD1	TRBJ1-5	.	CASSEAGQLNQPQHF	TGTGCCAGCAGCGAGGCGGGACAGCTCAATCAGCCCCAGCATTTT
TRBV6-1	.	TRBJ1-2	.	CASSESQGLYNYGYTF	TGTGCCAGCAGTGAATCCCAGGGCTTGTATAACTATGGCTACACCTTC
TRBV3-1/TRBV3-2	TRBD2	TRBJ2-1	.	CASSPRLAGVMSNEQFF	TGTGCCAGCAGCCCCAGACTAGCGGGAGTTATGAGCAATGAGCAGTTCTTC
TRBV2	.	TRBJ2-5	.	CASSEGGETQYF	TGTGCCAGCAGTGAAGGCGGGGAGACCCAGTACTTC
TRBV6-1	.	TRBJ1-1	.	CASSEAVLVAFF	TGTGCCAGCAGTGAAGCGGTACTAGTAGCTTTCTTT
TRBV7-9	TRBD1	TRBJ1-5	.	CASSSQGANQPQHF	TGTGCCAGCAGCTCCCAGGGGGCTAATCAGCCCCAGCATTTT
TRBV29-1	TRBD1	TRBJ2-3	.	CSVELGTGGPDTQYF	TGCAGCGTTGAATTGGGGACAGGGGGCCCAGATACGCAGTATTTT
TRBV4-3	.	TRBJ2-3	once	CASSQDSGASTDTQYF	TGCGCCAGCAGCCAAGATAGCGGAGCTAGCACAGATACGCAGTATTTT
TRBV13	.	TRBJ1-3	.	CASSLDRVADTIYF	TGTGCCAGCAGCTTAGACAGGGTGGCGGACACCATATATTTT
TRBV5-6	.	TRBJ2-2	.	CASSLAPGNTGELFF	TGTGCCAGCAGCTTGGCGCCCGGGAACACCGGGGAGCTGTTTTTT
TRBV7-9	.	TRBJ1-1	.	CASSPFVNTEAFF	TGTGCCAGCAGCCCCTTCGTGAACACTGAAGCTTTCTTT
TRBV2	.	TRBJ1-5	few	CASSERQGHQPQHF	TGTGCCAGCAGTGAAAGGCAGGGTCATCAGCCCCAGCATTTT
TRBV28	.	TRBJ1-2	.	CASYQLGYTF	TGTGCCAGCTATCAGTTAGGCTACACCTTC
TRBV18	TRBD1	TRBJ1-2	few	CASSPLGQGGYYGYTF	TGTGCCAGCTCACCACTCGGACAGGGGGGATATTATGGCTACACCTTC
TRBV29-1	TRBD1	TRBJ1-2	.	CSVVDRGFYGYTF	TGCAGCGTTGTGGACAGGGGATTCTATGGCTACACCTTC
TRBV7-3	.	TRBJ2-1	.	CASSYDTGPGGNEQFF	TGTGCCAGCAGCTACGACACCGGACCAGGAGGGAATGAGCAGTTCTTC
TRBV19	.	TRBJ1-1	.	CASRPNREGTEAFF	TGTGCCAGTAGACCGAACAGGGAAGGCACTGAAGCTTTCTTT
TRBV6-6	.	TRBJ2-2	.	CASSYLITGELFF	TGTGCCAGCAGTTATTTAATCACCGGGGAGCTGTTTTTT
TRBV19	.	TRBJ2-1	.	CASSSEIEVQFF	TGTGCCAGTAGTTCGGAGATTGAAGTGCAGTTCTTC
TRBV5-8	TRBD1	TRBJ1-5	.	CASSPRGTGGVEGKPQHF	TGTGCCAGCAGCCCCAGAGGGACAGGGGGCGTGGAGGGAAAGCCCCAGCATTTT
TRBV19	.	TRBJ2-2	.	CASSIGAANTGELFF	TGTGCCAGTAGTATTGGGGCGGCGAACACCGGGGAGCTGTTTTTT
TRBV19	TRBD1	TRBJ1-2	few	CASSIRDRGFGYTF	TGTGCCAGTAGCATTCGGGACAGGGGATTTGGCTACACCTTC
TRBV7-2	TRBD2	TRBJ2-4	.	CASSSNPGTSNQYF	TGTGCCAGCAGCTCAAATCCCGGGACTAGTAATCAGTACTTC
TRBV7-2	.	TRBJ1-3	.	CASSWGGSGNTIYF	TGTGCCAGCAGCTGGGGGGGCTCTGGAAACACCATATATTTT
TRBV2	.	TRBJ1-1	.	CASKARGSNTEAFF	TGTGCCAGCAAAGCCAGGGGCTCGAACACTGAAGCTTTCTTT
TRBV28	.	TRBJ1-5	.	CASTLFGQPQHF	TGTGCCAGCACCCTTTTCGGTCAGCCCCAGCATTTT
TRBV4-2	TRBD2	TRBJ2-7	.	CASSQGLAGTYEQYF	TGTGCCAGCAGCCAGGGACTAGCGGGCACCTACGAGCAGTACTTC
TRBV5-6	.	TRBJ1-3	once	CASSKQVSGNTIYF	TGTGCCAGCAGCAAACAGGTCTCTGGAAACACCATATATTTT
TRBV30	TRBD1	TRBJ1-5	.	CAWRPSGQGVYNQPQHF	TGTGCCTGGAGACCCTCCGGGCAGGGGGTCTACAATCAGCCCCAGCATTTT
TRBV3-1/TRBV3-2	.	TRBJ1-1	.	CASSQTDRAEAFF	TGTGCCAGCAGCCAAACGGACAGAGCTGAAGCTTTCTTT
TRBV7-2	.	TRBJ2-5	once	CASTWTPEETQYF	TGTGCCAGCACCTGGACACCTGAAGAGACCCAGTACTTC
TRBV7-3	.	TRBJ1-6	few	CASSRRAGSGSPLHF	TGTGCCAGCAGCCGCCGGGCGGGATCGGGATCACCCCTCCACTTT
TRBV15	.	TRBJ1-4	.	CATSLGQTNEKLFF	TGTGCCACCAGCTTAGGACAGACTAATGAAAAACTGTTTTTT